Sequencing of this T cell receptor beta chain was carried out in a study of OX40 agonist ivuxolimab in advanced cancers. Germline lookup yields CDR1 SGHDN and CDR2 FVKESK. The CDR3 spans 14 residues. Trimming removed 6 bases at V and 4 bases at J, with 15 bases between. A note on this clone: As yet, its antigen is unknown.

Assay: immunoSEQ multiplex PCR; the TCRdb copy retains only in-frame clones and omits some. The data contain about 46,000 clones, 80% to 90% of them singletons. General study points: Expanded clones tended on average to be more numerous among CD8+ T cells than CD4+.

This chain connects TRBV14 to TRBJ2-5; D may be TRBD1 (7 bases). Here the sequenced sample was CD4+ or CD8+ T cells sorted from blood, taken in a trial of the OX40 agonist ivuxolimab. This sequence originates from an adult with an advanced solid tumor such as melanoma, head and neck, liver or kidney cancer. CDR3 protein: CASRVSGGGETQYF. The CDR3 DNA reads as TGTGCCAGCAGAGTCTCAGGGGGAGGAGAGACCCAGTACTTC.